This T cell receptor (beta chain) was sequenced during a study of blood T cells in healthy people across ages. Whole-study findings and limits: Investigators viewed diversity estimates from one million T cells as underestimates, the study reported.

Through a sample-barcoded 5' primer and a J-beta primer mix, a second PCR was run for 7 to 11 cycles. TCRdb called the 5' RACE reads again in MiXCR, with one record for every CDR3 protein. The data hold roughly 1,000,000 distinct CDR3 sequences, with about 25% observed a single time. A remark on this clonotype: Antigen specificity is unknown.

This CDR3 region has 14 residues. Germline values: CDR1 SGHDN, CDR2 FVKESK. The V end lost 1 base, the J end lost 6 bases, and 11 bases lay between the germline ends. Another study also made use of these data, one on T cells of mothers and their children. That work contributes: The people who donated were a few healthy Caucasian mothers and their six children.

Sequencing input: blood. This chain joins TRBV14 and TRBJ2-3; possibly TRBD2 for D (6 bases). The clonotype was recovered from a girl aged 2-15 years in good health. The CDR3 is CASSQVLGGDTQYF. CDR3 sequence (DNA): TGTGCCAGCAGCCAAGTACTTGGAGGGGATACGCAGTATTTT.